Listed here is a single TCR beta chain. Per the original data handling: From reference gene primer amplification, estimates of nucleated cell counts were derived. Assay: immunoSEQ multiplex PCR; the TCRdb copy retains only in-frame clones and omits some. The D gene and trimming were derived from the DNA, and the V and J assignments and clone size from that table. Of about 240,000 clones in the sample, just under 85% were seen once. This specimen belongs to a study of blood T cell repertoires in COVID-19. Across the whole study: The United States, Italy and Spain provided the acute and convalescent COVID-19 samples. In each case, the material was cDNA or gDNA derived from T cells, B-cell-depleted T cells, or PBMCs.

V was trimmed by 4 bases and J by 8 bases, leaving 16 bases between them. The CDR3 loop spans 14 amino acids. This clonotype originated in an elderly woman with acute or convalescent COVID-19. The source material was peripheral blood. This rearrangement joins TRBV5-3 to TRBJ1-3; D may be TRBD1 (6 bases). TRBV5-3 is reported as an ORF; its role is uncertain. For the CDR3, the DNA is TGTGCCAGAAGCACCCCGGGACAACGGGACACCATATATTTT. Its translation is CARSTPGQRDTIYF.